A selection of T cell receptor beta chains follows, all from one sample in a study of T cell responses to AZD1222 COVID-19 vaccine. The method was immunoSEQ multiplex PCR; TCRdb's version includes in-frame clones alone and lacks a portion of them. The data contain some 100,000 clones, around nine tenths of them singletons. The specimen was peripheral blood, collected on day 0 of AZD1222 vaccination. These receptors were obtained from an adult in good health. The CDR3 runs from the conserved cysteine through the conserved F or W. A D gene is named only where the DNA matches it firmly. Size tells how often a clone was seen (once, few, many) or the class of an expanded clone, and some rows leave it out.

J gene	clone size	D gene	V gene	CDR3 DNA	CDR3 protein
TRBJ1-5	NA	NA	TRBV18	TGTGCCAGCTCACCACAGACAGGCAGGGATCAGCCCCAGCATTTT	CASSPQTGRDQPQHF
TRBJ1-2	NA	NA	TRBV5-1	TGCGCCAGCAGCTTGGGTATTTCAGCTAACTATGGCTACACCTTC	CASSLGISANYGYTF
TRBJ2-1	NA	TRBD2	TRBV4-1	TGCGCCAGCAGCCGAGTGAGCGGGGGCTCCTACAATGAGCAGTTCTTC	CASSRVSGGSYNEQFF
TRBJ2-3	NA	NA	TRBV29-1	TGCAGCGTTGAAACAGATACGCAGTATTTT	CSVETDTQYF
TRBJ1-2	NA	NA	TRBV29-1	TGCAGCGTTGAGGGTCGGTTTAGGGGCGACTATGGCTACACCTTC	CSVEGRFRGDYGYTF
TRBJ2-2	once	TRBD1	TRBV28	TGTGCCACCGGCGGGACAGGGTACGCCGGGGAGCTGTTTTTT	CATGGTGYAGELFF
TRBJ1-1	NA	TRBD1	TRBV6-2/TRBV6-3	TGTGCCAGCAGTTCTGGGACAGCCACTGAAGCTTTCTTT	CASSSGTATEAFF
TRBJ1-4	NA	NA	TRBV7-9	TGTGCCGGGCAAGTTCCCGGGAATGAAAAACTGTTTTTT	CAGQVPGNEKLFF
TRBJ2-1	NA	TRBD2	TRBV6-2/TRBV6-3	TGTGCCAGCAGTTACTCGGCAGCGGGGGGCTCCCGGGAGCAGTTCTTC	CASSYSAAGGSREQFF
TRBJ2-7	few	NA	TRBV7-9	TGTGCCAGCAGCCTACTGTATTTCGACGAGCAGTACTTC	CASSLLYFDEQYF
TRBJ2-7	NA	TRBD1	TRBV5-1	TGCGCCAGCAGCTCCCGGGACAGGGGTGCCGAGCAGTACTTC	CASSSRDRGAEQYF
TRBJ1-1	NA	NA	TRBV24-1	TGTGCCCCCGACCGTGAGAGGGGAGGGACTGAAGCTTTCTTT	CAPDRERGGTEAFF
TRBJ2-3	NA	TRBD2	TRBV5-1	TGCGCCAGCAGCTCGACCGCTGTAGGACTAGCGGACCACGTATATACGCAGTATTTT	CASSSTAVGLADHVYTQYF
TRBJ1-5	NA	TRBD1	TRBV28	TGTGCCAGCAGTTCTCCCCTAACAGGGGCGGTTCAGCCCCAGCATTTT	CASSSPLTGAVQPQHF
TRBJ1-2	few	TRBD1	TRBV4-3	TGCGCCAGCAGCCAAGGACAGGGGGCCGGGGGCTACACCTTC	CASSQGQGAGGYTF
TRBJ1-5	NA	NA	TRBV12-3/TRBV12-4	TGTGCCAGCAGTCACCTGCTTGATCAGCCCCAGCATTTT	CASSHLLDQPQHF
TRBJ1-2	NA	NA	TRBV7-9	TGTGCCAGCAGCGATACAAACTTAGATGGCTACACCTTC	CASSDTNLDGYTF
TRBJ1-1	NA	TRBD1	TRBV11-2	TGTGCCAGCTGCTGGGACAGGAACACTGAAGCTTTCTTT	CASCWDRNTEAFF
TRBJ2-5	NA	NA	TRBV7-9	TGTGCCAGCAGCTTCGGGGGTACGGAGACCCAGTACTTC	CASSFGGTETQYF
TRBJ2-1	NA	NA	TRBV6-2/TRBV6-3	TGTGCCAGCAGTTACTCGATTTGGAATGAGCAGTTCTTC	CASSYSIWNEQFF
TRBJ1-4	NA	NA	TRBV28	TGTGCCAGCAGCCCTACGTGGGCGCAGGGTGAAAAACTGTTTTTT	CASSPTWAQGEKLFF
TRBJ1-3	NA	NA	TRBV6-1	TGTGCCAGCAGTGTCTATTGGTGGCGGGGCGGAGAAAAAGGAAACACCATATATTTT	CASSVYWWRGGEKGNTIYF
TRBJ2-5	NA	TRBD2	TRBV18	TGTGCCAGCTCACCCAGGACTAGCGGGGGAGTAGGAGAGACCCAGTACTTC	CASSPRTSGGVGETQYF
TRBJ2-7	NA	TRBD2	TRBV7-2	TGTGCCAGCAGCTCCGTTCTAGCGGGGGCCCCCTACGAGCAGTACTTC	CASSSVLAGAPYEQYF
TRBJ2-5	many	TRBD2	TRBV11-2	TGTGCCAGCAGCCGGACTAGCACCAGCGAGACCCAGTACTTC	CASSRTSTSETQYF
TRBJ2-7	NA	NA	TRBV19	TGTGCCAGTAGTAAGGGTAGTACCTACGAGCAGTACTTC	CASSKGSTYEQYF
TRBJ2-7	NA	TRBD1	TRBV18	TGTGCCAGCTCACTAGGACAGGCGGGTACCTACGAGCAGTACTTC	CASSLGQAGTYEQYF
TRBJ2-7	once	NA	TRBV7-2	TGTGCCAGCAACGACGGGTTGAACGAGCAGTACTTC	CASNDGLNEQYF
TRBJ1-5	NA	NA	TRBV30	TGTGCCTGGAGTGTCCAGGGAGGACAGCCCCAGCATTTT	CAWSVQGGQPQHF
TRBJ1-2	NA	TRBD1	TRBV7-2	TGTGCCAGCAGCTTCGCCGGGACAGGGCTTGGCTACACCTTC	CASSFAGTGLGYTF
TRBJ1-4	NA	TRBD1	TRBV7-9	TGTGCCAGCAGCCGGACAGGGGCCGGGACTAATGAAAAACTGTTTTTT	CASSRTGAGTNEKLFF
TRBJ1-2	NA	NA	TRBV7-3	TGTGCCAGCAGCTCGGGACGGAACTATGGCTACACCTTC	CASSSGRNYGYTF
TRBJ1-2	NA	NA	TRBV6-6	TGTGCCAGCAGTTACGAGGGTCGCGGTGGCTACACCTTC	CASSYEGRGGYTF
TRBJ1-2	NA	NA	TRBV5-6	TGTGCCAGCAGCCCGTGGAGTGTCAAGGGCTACACCTTC	CASSPWSVKGYTF
TRBJ1-2	NA	TRBD1	TRBV25-1	TGTGCCAGCAGTTCGTATCAGGGGGCTACCTCTAACTATGGCTACACCTTC	CASSSYQGATSNYGYTF
TRBJ1-1	NA	NA	TRBV18	TGTGCCAGCTCACCGGGACAACAGAACACTGAAGCTTTCTTT	CASSPGQQNTEAFF
TRBJ1-2	NA	TRBD1	TRBV6-5	TGTGCCAGCACCGACCGCCCGACAGGGAGCCATGGCTACACCTTC	CASTDRPTGSHGYTF
TRBJ2-3	NA	NA	TRBV9	TGTGCCAGCAGCGTAGTAACGAGCACAGATACGCAGTATTTT	CASSVVTSTDTQYF
TRBJ2-4	NA	TRBD1	TRBV29-1	TGCAGCGTGGGGACAGGGAAAAACATTCAGTACTTC	CSVGTGKNIQYF
TRBJ2-7	NA	TRBD1	TRBV19	TGTGCCAGTAGTATAGGTTTCGGGACAGGGGGCTACGAGCAGTACTTC	CASSIGFGTGGYEQYF
TRBJ2-1	few	NA	TRBV4-3	TGCGCCAGCAGCCAGACCGGGACGGCCGGTGGTAAGCAGTTCTTC	CASSQTGTAGGKQFF
TRBJ1-1	NA	NA	TRBV18	TGTGCCAGCTCACCAAACTCGGGGGCGGTGAACACTGAAGCTTTCTTT	CASSPNSGAVNTEAFF
TRBJ1-4	NA	TRBD1	TRBV5-5	TGTGCCAGCAGCCCGGGACAGGGATATGAAAAACTGTTTTTT	CASSPGQGYEKLFF
TRBJ2-5	NA	TRBD2	TRBV7-2	TGTGCCAGCAGCCTAGCGGGGGGGCAAAAGACCCAGTACTTC	CASSLAGGQKTQYF
TRBJ1-2	NA	NA	TRBV11-1	TGTGCCAGCAGCTTAGCTGGGGACACCTACACCTTC	CASSLAGDTYTF
TRBJ2-1	NA	TRBD2	TRBV28	TGTGCCAGCAGTTTATCCCAGGGAGGGTACAATGAGCAGTTCTTC	CASSLSQGGYNEQFF
TRBJ1-2	NA	NA	TRBV14	TGTGCCAGCAGCCAGTCTACAGGGCTTGGTGGCTACACCTTC	CASSQSTGLGGYTF
TRBJ1-1	NA	NA	TRBV6-5	TGTGCCAGCGAGAAGATTTTTCCTAACACTGAAGCTTTCTTT	CASEKIFPNTEAFF
TRBJ1-2	NA	NA	TRBV27	TGTGCCAGCAGTAACCTTCGAGGACCAGAGGGCTACACCTTC	CASSNLRGPEGYTF
TRBJ1-2	NA	NA	TRBV19	TGTGCCAGTACCCCTATAGCTAACTATGGCTACACCTTC	CASTPIANYGYTF
TRBJ1-2	NA	NA	TRBV18	TGTGCCAGCTCACCCGCACGGGGGGAGACCTATGGCTACACCTTC	CASSPARGETYGYTF
TRBJ2-7	NA	TRBD1	TRBV18	TGTGCCAGCTCACTAATAGGACAGGGCTCCTACGAGCAGTACTTC	CASSLIGQGSYEQYF
TRBJ1-2	NA	NA	TRBV5-1	TGCGCCAGCAGCTTGGAGGGTAACTATGGCTACACCTTC	CASSLEGNYGYTF
TRBJ1-2	NA	NA	TRBV5-6	TGTGCCAGCAGCTTGGGGGGGAACTATGGCTACACCTTC	CASSLGGNYGYTF